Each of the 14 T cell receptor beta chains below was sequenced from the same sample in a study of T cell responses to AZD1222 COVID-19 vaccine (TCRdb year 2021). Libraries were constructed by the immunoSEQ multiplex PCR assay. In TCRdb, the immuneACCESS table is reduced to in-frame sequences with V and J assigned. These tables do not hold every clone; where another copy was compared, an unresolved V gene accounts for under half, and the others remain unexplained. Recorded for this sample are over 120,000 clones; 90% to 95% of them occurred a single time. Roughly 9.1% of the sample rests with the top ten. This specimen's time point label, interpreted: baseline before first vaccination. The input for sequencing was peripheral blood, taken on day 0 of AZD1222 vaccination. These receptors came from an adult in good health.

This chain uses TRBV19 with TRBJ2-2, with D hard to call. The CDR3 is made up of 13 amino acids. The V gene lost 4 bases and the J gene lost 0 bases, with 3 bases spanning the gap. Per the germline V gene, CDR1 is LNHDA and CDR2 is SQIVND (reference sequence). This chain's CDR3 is CASSNPNTGELFF. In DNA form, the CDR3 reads TGTGCCAGTAGTAATCCGAACACCGGGGAGCTGTTTTTT. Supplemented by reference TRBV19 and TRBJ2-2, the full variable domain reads DGGITQSPKYLFRKEGQNVTLSCEQNLNHDAMYWYRQDPGQGLRLIYYSQIVNDFQKGDIAEGYSVSREKKESFPLTVTSAQKNPTAFYLCASSNPNTGELFFGEGSRLTVL.

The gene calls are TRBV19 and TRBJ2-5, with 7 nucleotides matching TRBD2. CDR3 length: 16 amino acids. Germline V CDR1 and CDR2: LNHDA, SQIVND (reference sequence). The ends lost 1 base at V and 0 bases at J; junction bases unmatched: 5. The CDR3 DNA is TGTGCCAGTAGTATAGGGGGAGGGAGCTACCAAGAGACCCAGTACTTC. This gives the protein CASSIGGGSYQETQYF.

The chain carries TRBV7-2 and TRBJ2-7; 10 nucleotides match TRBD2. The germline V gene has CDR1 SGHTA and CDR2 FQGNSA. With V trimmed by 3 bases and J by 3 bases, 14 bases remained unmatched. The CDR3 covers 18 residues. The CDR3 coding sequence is TGTGCCAGCAGCTTGCCTAGGGGAACTAGCGGGAACAACTACGAGCAGTACTTC. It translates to CASSLPRGTSGNNYEQYF.

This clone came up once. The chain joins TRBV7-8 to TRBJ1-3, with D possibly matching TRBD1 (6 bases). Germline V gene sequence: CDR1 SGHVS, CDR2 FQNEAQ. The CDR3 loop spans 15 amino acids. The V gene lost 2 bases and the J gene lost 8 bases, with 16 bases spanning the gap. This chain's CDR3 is CASSLQGPNFDTIYF. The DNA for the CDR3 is TGTGCCAGCAGCTTACAGGGGCCTAACTTCGACACCATATATTTT. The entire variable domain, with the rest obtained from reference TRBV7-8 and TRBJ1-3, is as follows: GAGVSQSPRYKVAKRGQDVALRCDPISGHVSLFWYQQALGQGPEFLTYFQNEAQLDKSGLPSDRFFAERPEGSVSTLKIQRTQQEDSAVYLCASSLQGPNFDTIYFGEGSWLTVV.

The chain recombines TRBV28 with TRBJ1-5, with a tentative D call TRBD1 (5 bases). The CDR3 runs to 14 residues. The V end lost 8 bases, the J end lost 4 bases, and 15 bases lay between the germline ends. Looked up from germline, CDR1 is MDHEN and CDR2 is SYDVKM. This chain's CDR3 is CASRRRTLNQPQHF. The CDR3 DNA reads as TGTGCCAGCCGCCGGCGGACATTAAATCAGCCCCAGCATTTT.

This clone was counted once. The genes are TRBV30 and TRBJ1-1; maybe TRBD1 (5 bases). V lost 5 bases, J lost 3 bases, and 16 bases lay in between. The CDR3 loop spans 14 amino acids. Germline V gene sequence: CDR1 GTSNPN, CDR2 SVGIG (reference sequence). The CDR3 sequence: CAWVFTGHHTEAFF. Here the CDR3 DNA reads TGTGCCTGGGTTTTCACCGGACACCACACTGAAGCTTTCTTT.

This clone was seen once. The CDR3 nucleotides are TGTGCCAGCACAAGGGGTAGGGGCGGCACAGATACGCAGTATTTT. It translates to CASTRGRGGTDTQYF. V usage is TRBV19 and J usage is TRBJ2-3, with a weak D call TRBD1 (5 bases). V lost 9 bases, J lost 1 base, and 17 bases lay in between. CDR1 LNHDA and CDR2 SQIVND come from the germline V gene (reference sequence). This CDR3 contains 15 residues.

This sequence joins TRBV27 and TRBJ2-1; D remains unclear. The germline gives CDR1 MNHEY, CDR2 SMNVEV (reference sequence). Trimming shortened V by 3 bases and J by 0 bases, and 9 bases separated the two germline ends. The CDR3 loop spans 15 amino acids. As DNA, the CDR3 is TGTGCCAGCAGTTTGAAAACAGCCTCCTACAATGAGCAGTTCTTC. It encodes CASSLKTASYNEQFF.

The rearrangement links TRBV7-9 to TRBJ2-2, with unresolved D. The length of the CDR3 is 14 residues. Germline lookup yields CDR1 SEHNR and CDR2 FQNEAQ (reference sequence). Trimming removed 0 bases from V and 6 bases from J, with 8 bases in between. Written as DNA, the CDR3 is TGTGCCAGCAGCTTAGCTGGGAATCCCGGGGAGCTGTTTTTT. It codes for CASSLAGNPGELFF.

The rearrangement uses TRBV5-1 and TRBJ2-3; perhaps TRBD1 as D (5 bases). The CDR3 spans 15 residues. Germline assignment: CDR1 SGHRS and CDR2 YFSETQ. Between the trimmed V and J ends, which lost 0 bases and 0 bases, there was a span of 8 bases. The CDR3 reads CASSLADSSTDTQYF. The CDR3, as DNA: TGCGCCAGCAGCTTGGCCGACAGTAGCACAGATACGCAGTATTTT. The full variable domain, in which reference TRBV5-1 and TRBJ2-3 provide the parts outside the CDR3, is KAGVTQTPRYLIKTRGQQVTLSCSPISGHRSVSWYQQTPGQGLQFLFEYFSETQRNKGNFPGRFSGRQFSNSRSEMNVSTLELGDSALYLCASSLADSSTDTQYFGPGTRLTVL.

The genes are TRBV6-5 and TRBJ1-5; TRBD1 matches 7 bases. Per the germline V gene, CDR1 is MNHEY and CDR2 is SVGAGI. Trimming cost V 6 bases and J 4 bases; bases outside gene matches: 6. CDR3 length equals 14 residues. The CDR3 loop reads CASRPNRGNQPQHF. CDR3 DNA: TGTGCCAGCAGACCCAACAGGGGTAATCAGCCCCAGCATTTT.

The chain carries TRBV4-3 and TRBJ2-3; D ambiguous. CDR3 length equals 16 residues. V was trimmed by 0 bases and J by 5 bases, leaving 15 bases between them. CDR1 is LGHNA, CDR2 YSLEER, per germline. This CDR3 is CASSQDKGYARDTQYF. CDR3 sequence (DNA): TGCGCCAGCAGCCAAGATAAGGGCTACGCACGAGATACGCAGTATTTT.

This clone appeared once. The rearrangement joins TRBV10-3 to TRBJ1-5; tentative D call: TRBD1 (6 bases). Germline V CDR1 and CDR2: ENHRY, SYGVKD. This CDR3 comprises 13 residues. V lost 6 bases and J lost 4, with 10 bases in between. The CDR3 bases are TGTGCCATCAGCACACAGGGTAATCAGCCCCAGCATTTT. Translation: CAISTQGNQPQHF.

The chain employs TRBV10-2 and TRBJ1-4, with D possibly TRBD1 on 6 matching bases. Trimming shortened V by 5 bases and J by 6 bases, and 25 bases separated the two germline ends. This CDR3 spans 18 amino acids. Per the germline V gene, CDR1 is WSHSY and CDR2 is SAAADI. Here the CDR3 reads CASSPSEGVRWGHEKLFF. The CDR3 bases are TGCGCCAGCAGTCCTTCAGAGGGGGTGCGGTGGGGTCATGAAAAACTGTTTTTT.